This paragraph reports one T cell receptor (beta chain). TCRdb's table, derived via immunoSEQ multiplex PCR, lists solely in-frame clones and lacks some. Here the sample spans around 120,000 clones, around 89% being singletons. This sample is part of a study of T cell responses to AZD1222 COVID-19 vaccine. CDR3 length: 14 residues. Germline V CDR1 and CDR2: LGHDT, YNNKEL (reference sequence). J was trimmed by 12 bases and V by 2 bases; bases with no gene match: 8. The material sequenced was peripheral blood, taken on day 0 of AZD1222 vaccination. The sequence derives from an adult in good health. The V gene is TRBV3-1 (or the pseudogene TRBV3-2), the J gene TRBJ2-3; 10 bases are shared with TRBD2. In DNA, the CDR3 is TGTGCCAGCAGCCAATTGGATAGCGGGGGGAACCAGTATTTT. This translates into CASSQLDSGGNQYF.